This T cell receptor (beta chain) was sequenced in a study of PD-L1 blockade in urothelial cancer. Looking at the study overall: Blood samples had a median of around 140,000 T cells, 80,000 to 100,000 unique TCRs, and clonality roughly 0.073.

V was trimmed by 3 bases and J by 1 base, leaving 12 bases between them. Germline CDR1 MNHEY, CDR2 SMNVEV (reference sequence). This CDR3 has 15 residues. Measured with immunoSEQ multiplex PCR; TCRdb has only the in-frame clones, and not every one. Here the sample spans 100,000 to 150,000 clones, about 82% being singletons. This sample's time point: peripheral blood 6 weeks after treatment start. Each patient's cancer was a locally advanced or metastatic urothelial carcinoma. This receptor was taken from a middle-aged man with urothelial cancer. The source was PBMCs, collected around atezolizumab (anti-PD-L1) treatment. This chain connects TRBV27 to TRBJ2-5; D is ambiguous. The CDR3 nucleotides read TGTGCCAGCAGTTTCGGCGGAGCGAGCCAAGAGACCCAGTACTTC. Protein product: CASSFGGASQETQYF.